This T cell receptor (beta chain) was documented in a study of regulatory T cells in long-lasting Graves disease. Researchers made TCR beta libraries by using iRepertoire HTBI primers and running Arm-PCR on CDR3 regions. TCRdb re-called the multiplex PCR reads with MiXCR, one entry per CDR3 protein. The table includes 440,000 or so distinct CDR3 sequences, 15% detected once. Noted time point: newly diagnosed GD, antithyroid drugs for less than 3 months. Scientists built the TCR library using RNA that was extracted from PBMCs. Diagnosis followed American Thyroid Association guidelines for Graves' disease. The CDR3 is 15 amino acids. CDR1 and CDR2 (germline): SGHNT, YYREEE (reference sequence). The V gene lost 3 bases and the J gene lost 1 base, with 14 bases spanning the gap. Study-wide results and caveats: It was in persistent disease that TRBV28, TRBJ1-2 and TRBJ2-5 were favored.

This clonotype was counted only a few times. Its antigen is not identified. The same specimen was also included in a second study, on T cells in Graves' hyperthyroidism and ophthalmopathy. That paper states: Newly diagnosed patients aged 18 to 65 had hyperthyroidism of under 2 months' duration. From stable hyperthyroidism, ophthalmopathy was separated by a 13 V-J model.

The V and J genes are TRBV5-4 and TRBJ2-7, with D maybe TRBD1 (7 bases). Sequencing used peripheral blood mononuclear cells (PBMCs), obtained at new diagnosis, from a patient treated with antithyroid drugs. The TCR was taken from a woman between 25 and 40 years old with Graves disease. The CDR3 region has the DNA TGTGCCAGCAGCTCAGGGGGGATTCCATCCTACGAGCAGTACTTC. Amino acid sequence: CASSSGGIPSYEQYF.